This T cell receptor beta chain was documented in a study of blood T cell repertoires in COVID-19. Study-level background: There were acute and convalescent COVID-19 samples, and they came from the United States, Italy and Spain. T cells, B-cell-depleted T cells, or PBMCs provided the cDNA or gDNA that served as material.

With V trimmed by 3 bases and J by 1 base, 2 bases remained unmatched. The CDR3 contains 15 residues. CDR1 and CDR2 from the germline V gene are LNHDA and SQIVND (reference sequence). In the original processing: Nucleated cell number was recorded as an estimate derived from reference gene primer amplification. Assay used: immunoSEQ multiplex PCR; TCRdb lists only in-frame clones, some missing. V, J and clone size derive from that table, while D and trimming were established from the DNA sequence. Found here are roughly 180,000 clones, 76% of them singletons; the top ten hold roughly 8.7%. Sequenced input: peripheral blood. The sequence came from a woman aged 45-65 years with active or convalescent COVID-19. The chain carries TRBV19 and TRBJ2-1; the match to TRBD1 covers 8 bases. CDR3 protein: CASSIQGASYNEQFF. The DNA of the CDR3 is TGTGCCAGTAGTATCCAGGGGGCATCCTACAATGAGCAGTTCTTC.